The 23 T cell receptor beta chains listed next were all sequenced from one sample in a study of radiotherapy plus CTLA-4 blockade in lung cancer. Some clones are missing from TCRdb's copy, which holds only in-frame ones; the method was immunoSEQ multiplex PCR. The sample lists around 45,000 clones, approximately 91% occurring once. The sample in question was peripheral blood, obtained from a patient treated with radiotherapy plus ipilimumab. The receptors here all came from a human donor with non-small cell lung cancer whose response to radiotherapy plus ipilimumab could not be evaluated.

The chain couples TRBV7-2 to TRBJ2-7; 7 positions agree with TRBD1. The CDR3 is 15 residues long. CDR1 is SGHTA and CDR2 is FQGNSA in the germline V gene. With V trimmed by 3 bases and J by 0 bases, 5 bases remained unmatched. The DNA for the CDR3 is TGTGCCAGCAGCTTCCCGGGACAGCTCTCCTACGAGCAGTACTTC. Residues: CASSFPGQLSYEQYF.

The chain carries TRBV7-9 and TRBJ2-1, with 14 bases identical to TRBD2. Germline lookup yields CDR1 SEHNR and CDR2 FQNEAQ (reference sequence). The length of the CDR3 is 15 residues. V trimming: 5 bases; J trimming: 7 bases; junction bases outside the gene matches: 4. The CDR3 DNA reads TGTGCCAGCAGCGGGACTAGCGGGAGTAGGAATGAGCAGTTCTTC. Translation gives CASSGTSGSRNEQFF.

The J gene is TRBJ1-1, the V gene TRBV4-3; perhaps TRBD1 as D (6 bases). The CDR3 is made up of 14 amino acids. CDR1 and CDR2 (germline): LGHNA, YSLEER. V was pared by 1 base and J by 5 bases, with 11 bases between. The CDR3 reads CASSQGPRGTEAFF. The CDR3, as DNA: TGCGCCAGCAGCCAAGGGCCTAGGGGGACTGAAGCTTTCTTT.

The rearrangement uses TRBV5-1 and TRBJ2-2, with TRBD1 matching 12 bases. The CDR3 is 17 amino acids. Germline CDR1 is SGHRS and CDR2 is YFSETQ. With 5 bases clipped from V and 4 bases from J, the junction kept 9 bases outside the gene matches. CDR3 bases: TGCGCCAGCAGGGGACAGGGGGCTGGTTCGAGCACCGGGGAGCTGTTTTTT. As protein: CASRGQGAGSSTGELFF.

The rearrangement uses TRBV6-5 and TRBJ2-7, with 10 bases aligning to TRBD1. The CDR3 runs 16 residues. The germline V gene encodes CDR1 MNHEY and CDR2 SVGAGI. V shed 0 bases, J shed 4 bases, and the junction held 6 bases outside the gene matches. CDR3 sequence: CASSYSKTGGGYEQYF. CDR3 nucleotides: TGTGCCAGCAGTTACTCGAAGACAGGGGGCGGATACGAGCAGTACTTC.

V and J are TRBV5-8 and TRBJ1-1; 7 bases align to TRBD1. With V trimmed by 0 bases and J by 5 bases, 16 bases remained unmatched. The length of the CDR3 is 18 residues. The V gene's germline CDR1 is SGHTS and CDR2 YDEGEE. The CDR3 region has the DNA TGTGCCAGCAGCTTGGATCAGGCCAAACAGGGGAGAACGACTGAAGCTTTCTTT. The encoded protein is CASSLDQAKQGRTTEAFF.

This chain connects TRBV29-1 to TRBJ2-5; 8 nucleotides align to TRBD1. V dropped 7 bases and J dropped 3; count of bases not matched to a gene: 4. The CDR3 has 12 amino acids. Germline V CDR1 and CDR2: SQVTM, ANQGSEA. The CDR3 spells CSASGGEETQYF. Here the CDR3 DNA reads TGCAGCGCCTCAGGGGGCGAAGAGACCCAGTACTTC.

This chain uses TRBV7-2 with TRBJ1-5; the D is unclear. The length of the CDR3 is 15 residues. The germline V gene has CDR1 SGHTA and CDR2 FQGNSA. Trimming pared 2 bases from V and 5 bases from J, leaving 13 bases between. The DNA for the CDR3 is TGTGCCAGCAGCTTATCAAACTCTGGAGATCAGCCCCAGCATTTT. The encoded protein is CASSLSNSGDQPQHF.

The DNA for the CDR3 is TGCGCCAGCAGTGGCGGCGGGGGCGGCGAAGATACGCAGTATTTT. This sequence encodes CASSGGGGGEDTQYF. The V and J genes are TRBV10-2 and TRBJ2-3; D might be TRBD2 (7 bases). Germline CDR1 and CDR2: WSHSY and SAAADI. V gave up 4 bases and J gave up 5 bases, with 16 bases separating them. The CDR3 consists of 15 residues.

The V gene is TRBV2, the J gene TRBJ1-2; D is uncertain. Trimming left V 0 bases short and J 0 bases short, with 17 bases between. This CDR3 spans 18 amino acids. CDR1 and CDR2 from the germline V gene are SNHLY and FYNNEI. CDR3 in amino acids: CASSEALLYSSSNYGYTF. The CDR3 DNA sequence: TGTGCCAGCAGTGAAGCGTTGCTCTACAGTTCTTCTAACTATGGCTACACCTTC.

The rearrangement uses TRBV5-1 and TRBJ2-1; TRBD2 matches 14 bases. Germline V gene lookup returns CDR1 SGHRS and CDR2 YFSETQ. This CDR3 is 16 amino acids long. Trimming cost V 0 bases and J 9 bases; bases outside gene matches: 5. The CDR3 DNA reads TGCGCCAGCAGCTTGGAGACTAGCGGGAGGGCCAGTGAGCAGTTCTTC. Its translation: CASSLETSGRASEQFF.

This chain joins TRBV21-1 and TRBJ2-7; TRBD1 was called by the table and not checked on the DNA. TRBV21-1 is flagged as a pseudogene. CDR3 length: 20 residues. The CDR3 sequence: CASSKGVGHVRDRGSYEQYF. The CDR3 bases are TGTGCCAGCAGCAAAGGTGTGGGGCATGTGAGGGACAGGGGTTCCTACGAGCAGTACTTC.

The chain uses TRBV9 and TRBJ2-3; 7 bases fit TRBD2. With 0 bases clipped from V and 6 bases from J, the junction kept 13 bases outside the gene matches. Germline V CDR1 and CDR2: SGDLS, YYNGEE. The CDR3 is 17 residues long. The CDR3 region is CASSVGTRAEALDTQYF. For the CDR3, the DNA is TGTGCCAGCAGCGTAGGGACTAGGGCGGAGGCATTGGATACGCAGTATTTT. The variable domain in full, with the rest retrieved from reference TRBV9 and TRBJ2-3, is DSGVTQTPKHLITATGQRVTLRCSPRSGDLSVYWYQQSLDQGLQFLIQYYNGEERAKGNILERFSAQQFPDLHSELNLSSLELGDSALYFCASSVGTRAEALDTQYFGPGTRLTVL.

As concerns this clone: This likely stems from a read error, as it lies one base from a far larger clone. The identical CDR3 is also encoded by other nucleotide sequences in the sample. This chain joins TRBV5-1 and TRBJ2-5; TRBD1 agrees at 12 bases. CDR3 size: 16 residues. Germline values: CDR1 SGHRS, CDR2 YFSETQ. V was clipped by 1 base and J by 3 bases; unmatched bases: 4. In nucleotides, the CDR3 is TGCGCCAGCAGCTTGCCGGGACAGGGGGCTAAAGAGACCCAGTACTTC. Its translation is CASSLPGQGAKETQYF. Full variable domain (missing parts from reference TRBV5-1 and TRBJ2-5): KAGVTQTPRYLIKTRGQQVTLSCSPISGHRSVSWYQQTPGQGLQFLFEYFSETQRNKGNFPGRFSGRQFSNSRSEMNVSTLELGDSALYLCASSLPGQGAKETQYFGPGTRLLVL.

The V and J genes are TRBV28 and TRBJ2-7; TRBD2 aligns across 10 bases. The germline V gene has CDR1 MDHEN and CDR2 SYDVKM. The ends lost 2 bases at V and 4 bases at J; junction bases unmatched: 5. The CDR3 has 15 residues. DNA for the CDR3: TGTGCCAGCAGTTTAATCGTTAGCGGGAGGTACGAGCAGTACTTC. This sequence encodes CASSLIVSGRYEQYF.

The rearrangement joins TRBV7-8 to TRBJ2-4; D remains ambiguous. This CDR3 comprises 16 residues. Per germline, CDR1 SGHVS and CDR2 FQNEAQ. V lost 2 bases and J lost 1, with 12 bases in between. The CDR3, as DNA: TGTGCCAGCAGCTTAAGCTATCGGGTTGCCAAAAACATTCAGTACTTC. It is translated as CASSLSYRVAKNIQYF.

This clone was counted between two and nine times. The chain combines TRBV5-5 with TRBJ2-1, with 10 positions matching TRBD1. Germline-derived CDR1 and CDR2 are SGHKS and YYEKEE (reference sequence). There are 15 residues in the CDR3. The V segment lost 4 bases and the J segment 3 bases; nucleotides outside the gene matches: 4. This CDR3 reads CASSLTGGNYNEQFF. CDR3 sequence (DNA): TGTGCCAGCAGCCTGACAGGGGGCAACTACAATGAGCAGTTCTTC.

The V gene is TRBV7-9, the J gene TRBJ1-4; weak D call: TRBD1 (5 bases). This CDR3 has 14 amino acids. Germline CDR1 reads SEHNR; CDR2 reads FQNEAQ (reference sequence). V was clipped by 5 bases and J by 4 bases, with 11 bases between them. CDR3 loop: CASSPTEINEKLFF. Here the CDR3 DNA reads TGTGCCAGCAGCCCGACAGAGATTAATGAAAAACTGTTTTTT.

The count of this clone is one. The chain is built from TRBV9 and TRBJ1-2; D may be TRBD1 (5 bases). The length of the CDR3 is 13 residues. V lost 4 bases, J lost 7 bases, and 14 bases lay in between. Germline-derived CDR1 and CDR2 are SGDLS and YYNGEE. Written as DNA, the CDR3 is TGTGCCAGCAGCCCTCGCAGGGATGGTGGCTACACCTTC. Amino acid sequence: CASSPRRDGGYTF.

J is TRBJ2-2 and V is TRBV7-9; D may be TRBD2 (6 bases). This CDR3 has 15 amino acids. V dropped 0 bases and J dropped 2 bases, with 7 bases sitting between them. The V gene's germline CDR1 is SEHNR and CDR2 FQNEAQ (reference sequence). The CDR3 bases are TGTGCCAGCAGCTTAGCCGGGAGCAACACCGGGGAGCTGTTTTTT. Translation gives CASSLAGSNTGELFF.

The genes are TRBV5-1 and TRBJ2-2, with D maybe TRBD2 (6 bases). The length of the CDR3 is 15 residues. CDR1 and CDR2 from the germline V gene are SGHRS and YFSETQ. V lost 7 bases, J lost 6 bases, and 19 bases lay in between. This chain's CDR3 is CASGPLASRAGELFF. The CDR3 DNA reads TGCGCCAGCGGCCCTCTAGCGAGTCGGGCCGGGGAGCTGTTTTTT. Supplemented by reference TRBV5-1 and TRBJ2-2, the full variable domain reads KAGVTQTPRYLIKTRGQQVTLSCSPISGHRSVSWYQQTPGQGLQFLFEYFSETQRNKGNFPGRFSGRQFSNSRSEMNVSTLELGDSALYLCASGPLASRAGELFFGEGSRLTVL.

This chain links TRBV5-4 with TRBJ2-7, with TRBD1 matching 7 bases. The CDR3 has 13 residues. With V trimmed by 4 bases and J by 3 bases, 4 bases remained unmatched. Per the germline V gene, CDR1 is SGHNT and CDR2 is YYREEE (reference sequence). The CDR3 is CASSRDSLYEQYF. DNA for the CDR3: TGTGCCAGCAGCAGGGACAGCCTCTACGAGCAGTACTTC.

The chain employs TRBV5-1 and TRBJ2-5; TRBD2 aligns across 7 bases. CDR1 is SGHRS, CDR2 YFSETQ, per germline. Unmatched junction bases numbered 11, after V lost 6 bases and J lost 6 bases. CDR3 length: 14 amino acids. This CDR3 is CASTPDLGGKTQYF. The CDR3 nucleotides are TGCGCCAGCACCCCCGACCTGGGGGGGAAGACCCAGTACTTC.